The clone carrying this T cell receptor (beta chain) showed up just a few times. Using immunoSEQ multiplex PCR, the repertoire was profiled, and TCRdb retains in-frame clones only, with some absent. Of 110,000 or so clones listed, more than 65% are singletons. This sample was included in a study of radiotherapy plus CTLA-4 blockade in lung cancer. The sequence derives from a human donor with non-small cell lung cancer who had a partial response to radiotherapy plus ipilimumab. The input for sequencing was peripheral blood, taken from a patient treated with radiotherapy plus ipilimumab.

CDR3 region: CAISGQTGQPQHF. DNA of the CDR3: TGTGCCATCAGCGGACAGACCGGGCAGCCCCAGCATTTT. This chain joins TRBV10-3 and TRBJ1-5; D possibly corresponds to TRBD1 (6 bases). The V gene lost 6 bases and the J gene lost 7 bases, with 13 bases spanning the gap. CDR1 and CDR2 from the germline V gene are ENHRY and SYGVKD. The CDR3 runs to 13 residues.